Below are 9 T cell receptor beta chains sequenced from a single sample in a study of T cell changes during pregnancy in multiple sclerosis. Data came from immunoSEQ multiplex PCR; TCRdb stores just in-frame clones and leaves some out. The repertoire holds more than 45,000 clones, with about 90% as singletons. This sample comprised CD4+ T cells from peripheral blood mononuclear cells, obtained after pregnancy. Receptor source: a female donor with multiple sclerosis, enrolled in a pregnancy study.

The rearrangement joins TRBV6-6 to TRBJ2-1; possibly TRBD2 for D (6 bases). Looked up from germline, CDR1 is MNHNY and CDR2 is SVGAGI (reference sequence). Trimming took 10 bases from V and 2 from J, leaving 15 bases between them. This CDR3 is built from 14 residues. In DNA, the CDR3 is TGTGCCACCTCGGGGGTGGGGCCCTACAATGAGCAGTTCTTC. It is translated as CATSGVGPYNEQFF.

CDR3 sequence reads: CASSEQQGSYEQYF. The CDR3 DNA sequence: TGTGCCAGCAGCGAACAACAGGGGAGCTACGAGCAGTACTTC. The genes are TRBV9 and TRBJ2-7, with 7 bases fitting TRBD1. Germline V lookup: CDR1 SGDLS, CDR2 YYNGEE. V lost 3 bases to trimming and J lost 3 bases; unmatched junction nucleotides: 6. CDR3 size: 14 residues.

The chain combines TRBV19 with TRBJ1-5; TRBD1 aligns across 7 bases. J was trimmed by 0 bases and V by 1 base; bases with no gene match: 3. The CDR3 has 16 amino acids. Germline CDR1 is LNHDA and CDR2 is SQIVND (reference sequence). The CDR3: CASSIGTGNSNQPQHF. The CDR3, as DNA: TGTGCCAGTAGTATAGGGACAGGCAATAGCAATCAGCCCCAGCATTTT. Full variable domain (missing parts from reference TRBV19 and TRBJ1-5): DGGITQSPKYLFRKEGQNVTLSCEQNLNHDAMYWYRQDPGQGLRLIYYSQIVNDFQKGDIAEGYSVSREKKESFPLTVTSAQKNPTAFYLCASSIGTGNSNQPQHFGDGTRLSIL.

The CDR3 DNA reads TGTGCCAGCAGGCAGTTTACAGACATTCAGTACTTC. This gives the protein CASRQFTDIQYF. The chain links TRBV28 to TRBJ2-4; no reliable D call. V was trimmed by 6 bases and J by 8 bases, leaving 11 bases between them. The CDR3 has 12 residues. Looked up from germline, CDR1 is MDHEN and CDR2 is SYDVKM.

The chain couples TRBV28 to TRBJ1-4; 9 positions agree with TRBD1. Germline lookup yields CDR1 MDHEN and CDR2 SYDVKM. V lost 2 bases and J lost 7; bases outside the gene matches: 5. CDR3 length equals 15 residues. CDR3 sequence reads: CASSLPGTGREKLFF. CDR3 bases: TGTGCCAGCAGTTTACCCGGGACAGGGCGTGAAAAACTGTTTTTT.

The chain carries TRBV21-1 and TRBJ2-1; the table's D call of TRBD1 was not tested on the DNA. TRBV21-1 is a documented pseudogene. This CDR3 comprises 12 residues. CDR3 nucleotide sequence: TGTGCCACAAAGGGGGCCTACAATGAGCAGTTCTTC. This gives the protein CATKGAYNEQFF.

This chain links TRBV7-9 with TRBJ1-2; D remains ambiguous. CDR3 length: 11 residues. Germline V lookup: CDR1 SEHNR, CDR2 FQNEAQ (reference sequence). V was cut by 4 bases and J by 5 bases, with 5 bases left in between. The CDR3 DNA sequence: TGTGCCAGCAGCTCGGGTTATGGCTACACCTTC. Translated: CASSSGYGYTF.

The V call is TRBV5-1, the J call TRBJ2-2; 9 bases align to TRBD1. The CDR3 spans 15 residues. From germline, CDR1 is SGHRS and CDR2 YFSETQ. J gave up 6 bases and V 4 bases, and 7 bases lay outside the gene matches. CDR3 region: CASSPGTGFPGELFF. CDR3 DNA sequence: TGCGCCAGCAGCCCCGGGACAGGGTTCCCCGGGGAGCTGTTTTTT.

The V and J genes are TRBV5-6 and TRBJ2-7; the D gene is possibly TRBD2 (6 bases). The V and J ends lost 4 bases and 6 bases respectively, with 17 bases between them. The CDR3 is 14 residues long. The V gene's germline CDR1 is SGHDT and CDR2 YYEEEE. CDR3 sequence (DNA): TGTGCCAGCAGCCCCTGGGGTGCGGGGCTCGAGCAGTACTTC. Protein sequence: CASSPWGAGLEQYF.